The sequence of this TCR beta chain was determined in a study of technical replicates of blood from a handful of donors. Repertoires were generated with immunoSEQ multiplex PCR, while TCRdb's copy carries only in-frame clones and drops some. The sample consists of about 97,000 clones, approximately 96% of them appearing once. The CDR3 extends over 17 amino acids. Trimming removed 6 bases from V and 4 bases from J; junction bases left unmatched: 14. Germline CDR1 and CDR2: SGHAT and FQNNGV. This clone appeared once. The sequence was obtained from a human donor in good health. Sequences were obtained from T cells isolated from PBMCs. The chain links TRBV11-2 to TRBJ1-2, with TRBD1 identical over 10 bases. This CDR3 reads CASRHPGQGKLSYGYTF. DNA for the CDR3: TGTGCCAGCAGACATCCGGGACAGGGGAAATTGAGCTATGGCTACACCTTC. The variable domain in full, with the rest retrieved from reference TRBV11-2 and TRBJ1-2, is EAGVAQSPRYKIIEKRQSVAFWCNPISGHATLYWYQQILGQGPKLLIQFQNNGVVDDSQLPKDRFSAERLKGVDSTLKIQPAKLEDSAVYLCASRHPGQGKLSYGYTFGSGTRLTVV.